Below are 21 T cell receptor beta chains sequenced from a single sample in a study of regulatory T cells in long-lasting Graves disease. Time point denoted: newly diagnosed GD, antithyroid drugs for less than 3 months. RNA from PBMCs was the source of the TCR library. iRepertoire HTBI primers and Arm-PCR of CDR3 regions built TCR beta libraries. In TCRdb, the multiplex PCR reads were re-called with MiXCR into one record per CDR3 protein. The sample records about 450,000 distinct CDR3 sequences, about 15% being singletons. These same data were also listed under a study on T cells in Graves' hyperthyroidism and ophthalmopathy.

The specimen comprised peripheral blood mononuclear cells (PBMCs), sampled at new diagnosis, from a patient treated with antithyroid drugs. The receptors originated from a woman in her twenties or thirties with Graves disease.

This clonotype was detected only a few times. V usage is TRBV5-1 and J usage is TRBJ2-2, with D hard to call. This CDR3 has 16 residues. From germline, CDR1 is SGHRS and CDR2 YFSETQ. The V end lost 2 bases, the J end lost 0 bases, and 11 bases lay between the germline ends. In DNA, the CDR3 is TGCGCCAGCAGCTTAATTGGGAATTCGAACACCGGGGAGCTGTTTTTT. Translating it yields CASSLIGNSNTGELFF.

This clonotype was picked up many times. This chain uses TRBV4-3 with TRBJ2-7; tentatively, D is TRBD2 (5 bases). V was clipped by 0 bases and J by 2 bases, with 11 bases between them. The CDR3 extends over 15 amino acids. Per the germline V gene, CDR1 is LGHNA and CDR2 is YSLEER. Written as DNA, the CDR3 is TGCGCCAGCAGCCAAGAAGAGCGGAACGCCTACGAGCAGTACTTC. The encoded protein is CASSQEERNAYEQYF.

This clonotype came up a few times. This chain links TRBV10-3 with TRBJ1-2; TRBD1 aligns across 8 bases. The germline V gene has CDR1 ENHRY and CDR2 SYGVKD. The CDR3 loop spans 15 amino acids. J lost 1 base, V lost 10 bases, and 11 bases had no gene match. The CDR3 reads CATPRSGGFNYGYTF. DNA for the CDR3: TGTGCCACCCCCCGGTCAGGGGGCTTTAACTATGGCTACACCTTC.

This clonotype has at least ten counts. The chain recombines TRBV6-2 or TRBV6-3 with TRBJ2-1; 12 positions agree with TRBD2. The junction had 8 bases not matched to a gene; V was cut back by 3 bases and J by 8 bases. This CDR3 has 16 amino acids. The germline V gene has CDR1 MNHEY and CDR2 SVGEGT. The CDR3 here is CASSYSSGRAGDEQFF. In nucleotides, the CDR3 is TGTGCCAGCAGTTATTCTAGCGGGAGGGCCGGCGATGAGCAGTTCTTC.

This rearrangement joins TRBV4-3 to TRBJ2-2; unclear D gene. The germline CDR1 and CDR2 sequences are LGHNA and YSLEER. The CDR3 spans 15 residues. V gave up 1 base and J gave up 5 bases, with 11 bases separating them. The CDR3 loop reads CASSQAVVRTGELFF. CDR3 in DNA: TGCGCCAGCAGCCAAGCGGTGGTTAGGACCGGGGAGCTGTTTTTT.

Concerning this clonotype itself: Since a much larger clone is just one base distant, this may be a read error. The chain uses TRBV27 and TRBJ2-7, with D perhaps TRBD1 or TRBD2 (6 bases each). The germline V and J ends were trimmed by 2 bases and 6 bases, with 8 bases remaining between them. Looked up from germline, CDR1 is MNHEY and CDR2 is SMNVEV (reference sequence). The CDR3 is made up of 12 amino acids. CDR3 coding DNA: TGTGCCAGCAGTTTAGGGGGGCTCGAGCAGTACTTC. Translating it yields CASSLGGLEQYF.

This clonotype was observed many times. The chain is built from TRBV20-1 and TRBJ1-2; weak D call: TRBD1 (5 bases). Germline V CDR1 and CDR2: DFQATT, SNEGSKA (reference sequence). The CDR3 sequence is 11 residues long. Trimming took 7 bases from V and 6 from J, leaving 12 bases between them. CDR3 coding DNA: TGCAGTGTCCAGGGAATTAATGGCTACACCTTC. It is translated as CSVQGINGYTF.

As concerns this clonotype: One end of the junction is discordant with germline, which a read error may explain. The V and J genes are TRBV5-1 and TRBJ2-1, with unresolved D. The germline V gene has CDR1 SGHRS and CDR2 YFSETQ. There are 16 residues in the CDR3. This CDR3 is CTSSLGDPIPLNEQFF. In DNA, the CDR3 is TGCACCAGCAGCTTGGGTGACCCTATCCCCTTGAATGAGCAGTTCTTC.

In the case of this clonotype: A far bigger clonotype differs at one base, so this is likely a read error. The chain links TRBV7-2 to TRBJ2-1; no firm D call. This CDR3 has 12 residues. Germline V gene lookup returns CDR1 SGHTA and CDR2 FQGNSA. The CDR3 sequence: CAGRHSYNEQFF. In DNA, the CDR3 is TGTGCCGGCAGGCATTCCTACAATGAGCAGTTCTTC.

This clonotype has a count of ten or more. The chain couples TRBV6-2 or TRBV6-3 to TRBJ2-7; D might be TRBD1 or TRBD2, each matching 5 bases. There are 13 residues in the CDR3. V was pared by 6 bases and J by 3 bases, with 12 bases between. The germline V gene has CDR1 MNHEY and CDR2 SVGEGT. DNA of the CDR3: TGTGCCAGCAGACCCGGGGCCTACTACGAGCAGTACTTC. Translated, it gives CASRPGAYYEQYF.

V usage is TRBV20-1 and J usage is TRBJ2-1; the D call may be TRBD1 or TRBD2 (6 bases each). V dropped 5 bases and J dropped 0 bases, with 11 bases sitting between them. The germline gives CDR1 DFQATT, CDR2 SNEGSKA (reference sequence). The CDR3 runs to 14 residues. The CDR3, as DNA: TGCAGTGCTCTCAAGGGGGGCTCCTACAATGAGCAGTTCTTC. Translating gives CSALKGGSYNEQFF.

This clonotype was detected ten times or more. This sequence joins TRBV3-1 and TRBJ1-1; the D gene is possibly TRBD1 (5 bases). Trimming stripped 1 base from V and 7 bases from J, with 7 bases between. Germline loops: CDR1 LGHDT, CDR2 YNNKEL (reference sequence). This CDR3 spans 12 amino acids. The CDR3 here is CASSQGRGEAFF. The CDR3 DNA is TGTGCCAGCAGCCAAGGAAGGGGTGAAGCTTTCTTT.

This clonotype was seen a few times. The CDR3 protein is CASSLIPRSFTF. DNA for the CDR3: TGTGCCAGCAGTTTAATCCCCCGGTCTTTCACCTTC. This chain uses TRBV28 with TRBJ1-2; unclear D gene. The CDR3 runs 12 residues. V was pared by 2 bases and J by 13 bases, with 14 bases between. Germline CDR1 MDHEN, CDR2 SYDVKM.

This clonotype showed up just a few times. The chain uses TRBV7-9 and TRBJ1-2, with 8 bases aligning to TRBD1. Germline-derived CDR1 and CDR2 are SEHNR and FQNEAQ (reference sequence). V shed 4 bases and J 3 bases; nucleotides not matched to a gene: 7. The CDR3 has 15 amino acids. This chain's CDR3 is CASSSKGQAYYGYTF. For the CDR3, the DNA is TGTGCCAGCAGCTCTAAGGGACAGGCCTACTATGGCTACACCTTC.

The sample holds many counts of this clonotype. J is TRBJ1-5 and V is TRBV19, with a weak D call TRBD1 (6 bases). The CDR3 runs 14 residues. Trimming shortened V by 7 bases and J by 3 bases, and 13 bases separated the two germline ends. Germline V CDR1 and CDR2: LNHDA, SQIVND (reference sequence). CDR3: CASTTGTLNQPQHF. The CDR3 nucleotides read TGTGCCAGTACCACCGGGACACTCAATCAGCCCCAGCATTTT.

This clonotype occurred many times. The CDR3 sequence: CASSTQSYNEQFF. Here the CDR3 DNA reads TGTGCCAGCAGTACTCAATCCTACAATGAGCAGTTCTTC. The chain has TRBV6-1 and TRBJ2-1; D is ambiguous. The CDR3 has 13 amino acids. V shed 5 bases and J shed 1 base, with 6 bases lying between them. Looked up from germline, CDR1 is MNHNS and CDR2 is SASEGT.

The table lists this clonotype with a few counts. Written as DNA, the CDR3 is TGCGCCAGCAGCTTGGCCCGCGAGGACAACACCGGGGAGCTGTTTTTT. Protein: CASSLAREDNTGELFF. The chain employs TRBV5-1 and TRBJ2-2; D is undetermined. Per the germline V gene, CDR1 is SGHRS and CDR2 is YFSETQ. This CDR3 is built from 16 residues. V was clipped by 0 bases and J by 2 bases, with 11 bases between them.

The sample holds a few counts of this clonotype. This chain connects TRBV7-9 to TRBJ2-1; D perhaps matches TRBD1 (5 bases). This CDR3 contains 14 residues. Germline CDR1 is SEHNR and CDR2 is FQNEAQ (reference sequence). The ends were cut back, 7 bases at V and 5 bases at J, with 15 bases in the middle. The CDR3 DNA is TGTGCCAGCAACAGGCACAGTGCTGACAATGAGCAGTTCTTC. Its protein is CASNRHSADNEQFF.

This clonotype was detected ten times or more. The J gene is TRBJ2-3, the V gene TRBV11-3; the D is unclear. Germline values: CDR1 SGHNT, CDR2 YENEEA. V was cut by 1 base and J by 0 bases, with 5 bases left in between. The CDR3 extends over 14 amino acids. CDR3 nucleotide sequence: TGTGCCAGCAGCTTAGGGATGAGCACAGATACGCAGTATTTT. Translating it yields CASSLGMSTDTQYF. Full variable domain (rest looked up from reference TRBV11-3 and TRBJ2-3): EAGVVQSPRYKIIEKKQPVAFWCNPISGHNTLYWYLQNLGQGPELLIRYENEEAVDDSQLPKDRFSAERLKGVDSTLKIQPAELGDSAVYLCASSLGMSTDTQYFGPGTRLTVL.

The table lists this clonotype with a few counts. V and J are TRBV24-1 and TRBJ2-3, with a tentative D call TRBD1 (6 bases). V was pared by 3 bases and J by 3 bases, with 9 bases between. Per germline, CDR1 KGHDR and CDR2 SFDVKD. The length of the CDR3 is 14 residues. The CDR3 DNA is TGTGCCACCAGTGATAACCAGGGGACAGATACGCAGTATTTT. It specifies CATSDNQGTDTQYF.

A few counts support this clonotype. The chain combines TRBV14 with TRBJ2-5, with 8 bases aligning to TRBD1. CDR1 and CDR2 (germline): SGHDN, FVKESK. This CDR3 comprises 15 residues. The V gene end was trimmed by 2 bases and the J gene end by 5 bases; junction bases not matched to a gene: 7. The CDR3 protein is CASSQRGTGVETQYF. CDR3 DNA sequence: TGTGCCAGCAGCCAAAGGGGGACAGGCGTGGAGACCCAGTACTTC.